A single sample is the source of the 2 T cell receptor beta chains below, sequenced in a study of blood T cell repertoires in COVID-19. The table came from immunoSEQ multiplex PCR; TCRdb's copy has only in-frame clones and leaves some out. The profile shows over 200,000 clones, roughly 87% of them singletons. Sequences were obtained from peripheral blood. The receptors stem from a man aged 35-49 years with active or convalescent COVID-19.

V usage is TRBV5-8 and J usage is TRBJ2-1, with unresolved D. The CDR3 totals 16 residues. The germline gives CDR1 SGHTS, CDR2 YDEGEE. V was cut by 0 bases and J by 6 bases, with 16 bases left in between. The CDR3 protein is CASSLGVGPAINEQFF. CDR3 bases: TGTGCCAGCAGCTTGGGGGTGGGCCCCGCTATCAATGAGCAGTTCTTC.

This chain connects TRBV2 to TRBJ2-7; maybe TRBD2 (6 bases). Trimming took off 5 bases at V and 7 bases at J, with 12 bases between the two ends. Germline-derived CDR1 and CDR2 are SNHLY and FYNNEI. This CDR3 is built from 12 residues. The DNA for the CDR3 is TGTGCCAGCAGTATTGGGGGAGGTGAGCAGTACTTC. Amino acids: CASSIGGGEQYF.